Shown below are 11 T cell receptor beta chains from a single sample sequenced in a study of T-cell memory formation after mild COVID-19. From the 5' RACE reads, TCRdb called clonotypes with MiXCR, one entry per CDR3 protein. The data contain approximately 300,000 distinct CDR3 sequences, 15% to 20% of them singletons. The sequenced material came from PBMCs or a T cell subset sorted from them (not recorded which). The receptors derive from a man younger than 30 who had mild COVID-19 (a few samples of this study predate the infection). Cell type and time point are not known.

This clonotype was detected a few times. The CDR3 DNA follows: TGTGCCAGCATGCGACTAGCGGGGGTGCCAGAGACCCAGTACTTC. The encoded protein is CASMRLAGVPETQYF. The genes are TRBV7-2 and TRBJ2-5; TRBD2 agrees at 12 bases. V gave up 7 bases and J gave up 4 bases; unmatched junction bases: 7. This CDR3 comprises 15 residues. Per the germline V gene, CDR1 is SGHTA and CDR2 is FQGNSA. Filled out from reference TRBV7-2 and TRBJ2-5, the complete variable domain reads GAGVSQSPSNKVTEKGKDVELRCDPISGHTALYWYRQSLGQGLEFLIYFQGNSAPDKSGLPSDRFSAERTGGSVSTLTIQRTQQEDSAVYLCASMRLAGVPETQYFGPGTRLLVL.

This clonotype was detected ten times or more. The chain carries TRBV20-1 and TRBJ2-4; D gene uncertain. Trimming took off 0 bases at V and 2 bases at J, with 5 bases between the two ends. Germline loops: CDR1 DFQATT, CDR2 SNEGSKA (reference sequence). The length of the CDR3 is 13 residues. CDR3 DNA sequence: TGCAGTGCTAGAGAGATCACCAAAAACATTCAGTACTTC. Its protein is CSAREITKNIQYF.

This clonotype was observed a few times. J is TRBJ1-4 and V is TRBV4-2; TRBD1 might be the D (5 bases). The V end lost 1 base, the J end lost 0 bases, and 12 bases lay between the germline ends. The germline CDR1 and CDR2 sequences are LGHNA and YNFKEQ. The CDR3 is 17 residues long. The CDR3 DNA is TGTGCCAGCAGCCAAGCAGGCGGGGGAGCAACTAATGAAAAACTGTTTTTT. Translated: CASSQAGGGATNEKLFF.

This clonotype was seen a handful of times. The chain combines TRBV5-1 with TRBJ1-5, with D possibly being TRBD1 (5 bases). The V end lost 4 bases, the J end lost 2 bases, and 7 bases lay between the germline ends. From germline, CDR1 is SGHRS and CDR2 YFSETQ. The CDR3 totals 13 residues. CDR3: CASSRDGNQPQHF. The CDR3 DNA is TGCGCCAGCAGCCGGGACGGCAATCAGCCCCAGCATTTT.

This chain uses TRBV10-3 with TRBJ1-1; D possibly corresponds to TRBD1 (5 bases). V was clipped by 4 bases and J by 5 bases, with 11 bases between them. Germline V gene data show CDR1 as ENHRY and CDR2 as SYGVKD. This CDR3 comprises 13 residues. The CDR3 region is CAISGTSATEAFF. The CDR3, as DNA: TGTGCCATCAGTGGGACATCCGCAACTGAAGCTTTCTTT.

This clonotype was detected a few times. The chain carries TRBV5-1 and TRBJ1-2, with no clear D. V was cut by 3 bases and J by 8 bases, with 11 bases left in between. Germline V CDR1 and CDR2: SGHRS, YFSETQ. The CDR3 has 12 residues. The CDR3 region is CASSSDYGGYTF. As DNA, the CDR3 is TGCGCCAGCAGCTCAGACTACGGGGGCTACACCTTC.

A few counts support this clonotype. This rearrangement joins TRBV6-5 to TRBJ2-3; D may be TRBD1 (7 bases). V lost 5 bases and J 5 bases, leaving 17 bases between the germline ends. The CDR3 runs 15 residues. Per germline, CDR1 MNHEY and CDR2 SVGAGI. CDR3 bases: TGTGCCAGCAGTCCTACGGGGCAGGGGGGAGATACGCAGTATTTT. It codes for CASSPTGQGGDTQYF.

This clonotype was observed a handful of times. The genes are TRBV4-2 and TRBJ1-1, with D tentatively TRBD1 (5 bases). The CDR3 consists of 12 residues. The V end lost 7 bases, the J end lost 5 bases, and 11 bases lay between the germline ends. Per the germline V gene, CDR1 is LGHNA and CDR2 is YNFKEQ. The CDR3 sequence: CASIRVRTEAFF. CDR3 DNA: TGTGCCAGCATCAGGGTGAGAACTGAAGCTTTCTTT.

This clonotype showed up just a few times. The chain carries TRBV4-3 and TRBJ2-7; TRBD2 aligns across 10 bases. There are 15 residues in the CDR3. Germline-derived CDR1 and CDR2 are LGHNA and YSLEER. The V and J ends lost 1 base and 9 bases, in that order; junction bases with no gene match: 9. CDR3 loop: CASSQVWTSGVGQYF. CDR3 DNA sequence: TGCGCCAGCAGCCAAGTCTGGACTAGCGGCGTGGGGCAGTACTTC.

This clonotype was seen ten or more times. Here the CDR3 reads CASTPRPTGHTEAFF. The DNA of the CDR3 is TGTGCCAGCACCCCAAGACCCACAGGGCACACTGAAGCTTTCTTT. V and J are TRBV6-5 and TRBJ1-1; D is perhaps TRBD1 (6 bases). CDR1 is MNHEY and CDR2 is SVGAGI in the germline V gene. The V gene lost 7 bases and the J gene lost 3 bases, with 18 bases spanning the gap. This CDR3 comprises 15 residues.

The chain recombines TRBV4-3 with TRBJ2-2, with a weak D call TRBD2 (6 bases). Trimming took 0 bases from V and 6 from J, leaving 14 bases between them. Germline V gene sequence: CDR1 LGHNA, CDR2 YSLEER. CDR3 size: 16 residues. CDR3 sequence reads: CASSQDPPGEPGELFF. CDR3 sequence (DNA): TGCGCCAGCAGCCAAGACCCCCCGGGGGAACCCGGGGAGCTGTTTTTT.